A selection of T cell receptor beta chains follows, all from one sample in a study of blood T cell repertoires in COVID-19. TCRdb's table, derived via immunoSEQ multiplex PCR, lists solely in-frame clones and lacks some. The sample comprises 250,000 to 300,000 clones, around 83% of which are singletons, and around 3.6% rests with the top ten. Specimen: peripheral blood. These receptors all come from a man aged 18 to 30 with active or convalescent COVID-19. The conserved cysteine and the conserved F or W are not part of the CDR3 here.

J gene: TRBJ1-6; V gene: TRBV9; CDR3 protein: ASSGQGNSPLH
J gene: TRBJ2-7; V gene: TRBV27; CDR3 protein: ASSLSATFPYEQY
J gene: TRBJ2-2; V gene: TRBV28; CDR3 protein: ASRSLALAKNTGELF
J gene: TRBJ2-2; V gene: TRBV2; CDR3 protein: ASSGEAGDTGELF
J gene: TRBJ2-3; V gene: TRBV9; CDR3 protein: ASSPGIKTDTQY
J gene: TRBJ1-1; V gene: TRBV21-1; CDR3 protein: ASSKQGAANTEAF
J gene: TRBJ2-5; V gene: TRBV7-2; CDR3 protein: ASSLTRLAGTAAGQY
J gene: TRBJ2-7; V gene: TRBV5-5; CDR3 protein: ASRSTGDYEQY
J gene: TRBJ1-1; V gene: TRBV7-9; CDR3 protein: ASSLTGPNTEAF
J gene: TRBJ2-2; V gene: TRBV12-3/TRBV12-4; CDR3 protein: ASRLAGTGELF
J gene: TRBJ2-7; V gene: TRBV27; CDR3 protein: ASSFHSQNYEQY
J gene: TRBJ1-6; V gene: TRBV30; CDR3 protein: AWSIPGAPLH
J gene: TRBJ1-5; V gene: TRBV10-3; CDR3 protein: AISEQGGSNQPQH
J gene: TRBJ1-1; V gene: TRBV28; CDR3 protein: ASALMNTEAF